This paragraph covers one TCR beta chain sequence. Some clones are missing from TCRdb's copy, which holds only in-frame ones; the method was immunoSEQ multiplex PCR. The data hold 490,000 or so clones, with 75% to 90% observed a single time. This CDR3 region has 15 residues. CDR1 is LNHDA and CDR2 is SQIVND in the germline V gene (reference sequence). V was cut by 5 bases and J by 4 bases, with 17 bases left in between. The sample comes from a study of blood T cell repertoires in COVID-19. Study in general: The United States, Italy and Spain provided the acute and convalescent COVID-19 samples.

What was sequenced was PBMCs or T cells enriched from blood (not recorded which). The chain combines TRBV19 with TRBJ1-2; D is uncertain. This TCR was recovered from an older woman who had recovered from COVID-19. CDR3 sequence reads: CASSAGPGFFYGYTF. Written as DNA, the CDR3 is TGTGCCAGTAGTGCCGGACCGGGATTCTTCTATGGCTACACCTTC.